These 5 T cell receptor beta chains were all obtained from the same sample, sequenced in a study of blood T cell repertoires in COVID-19. The protocol was immunoSEQ multiplex PCR, while the TCRdb copy is restricted to in-frame clones and leaves out a portion. This table has more than 120,000 clones, approximately 87% appearing once. Sequencing was carried out using peripheral blood. The source of these receptors is a woman aged 50 to 60 with active or convalescent COVID-19.

J is TRBJ1-1 and V is TRBV5-4, with a tentative D call TRBD1 (5 bases). The germline V gene has CDR1 SGHNT and CDR2 YYREEE (reference sequence). The V gene lost 4 bases and the J gene lost 6 bases, with 13 bases spanning the gap. CDR3 length equals 13 residues. In nucleotides, the CDR3 is TGTGCCAGCAGCGACAGAGGACGGCCTGAAGCTTTCTTT. This codes for CASSDRGRPEAFF.

The rearrangement uses TRBV6-4 and TRBJ1-2, with 9 bases aligning to TRBD1. Germline assignment: CDR1 MRHNA and CDR2 SNTAGT. Losses at the gene ends were 3 bases for V and 9 bases for J; bases not matched to a gene: 17. The CDR3 covers 17 residues. DNA of the CDR3: TGTGCCAGCAGTGAAGGGACAGGGACCGCTTCCCCGGGTCGCTACACCTTC. Its translation: CASSEGTGTASPGRYTF.

A word on this clone: Additional DNA sequences in this sample encode the identical CDR3. The rearrangement links TRBV2 to TRBJ1-1, with 7 bases fitting TRBD1. Germline V gene lookup returns CDR1 SNHLY and CDR2 FYNNEI. This CDR3 is 13 amino acids long. The V segment lost 4 bases and the J segment 2 bases; nucleotides outside the gene matches: 1. The CDR3 DNA reads as TGTGCCAGCAGTGGGGACAGTAACACTGAAGCTTTCTTT. Translated, it gives CASSGDSNTEAFF.

The rearrangement links TRBV27 to TRBJ1-1; D unclear. CDR3 length equals 14 residues. V lost 0 bases, J lost 1 base, and 6 bases lay in between. Germline values: CDR1 MNHEY, CDR2 SMNVEV (reference sequence). The CDR3 protein is CASSLSAGNTEAFF. Here the CDR3 DNA reads TGTGCCAGCAGTTTATCTGCGGGGAACACTGAAGCTTTCTTT.

V and J are TRBV4-3 and TRBJ2-7; a possible D gene is TRBD2 (5 bases). CDR1 is LGHNA, CDR2 YSLEER, per germline. The CDR3 loop spans 13 amino acids. Trimming removed 0 bases from V and 12 bases from J, with 15 bases in between. CDR3 bases: TGCGCCAGCAGCCAAGAATTGGGAGCCCTTCGGTACTTC. Translation: CASSQELGALRYF.